Detailed here is one TCR beta chain. Its antigen is unknown. The sample carries other DNA sequences with the same CDR3. This entry belongs to a study of graft-versus-host responses after intestinal transplantation. About the research overall: Each recipient received a multivisceral, liver-intestinal, or isolated intestinal graft. Overall study findings and caveats: Peak levels of circulating GvH clones tracked with early post-transplant HvG declines. GvH clones surfaced in recipient marrow, some emerging earlier in ileum or blood. Individuals carrying graft-donor T cell macrochimerism showed high graft-versus-host to host-versus-graft clonal ratios in allografts.

The protocol was immunoSEQ multiplex PCR, while the TCRdb copy is restricted to in-frame clones and leaves out a portion. This sample carries about 100,000 clones, over 75% of them seen once, and the ten largest clones take over 0.75%. This specimen consisted of unstimulated CD4+ T cells sorted from spleen or lymph node cells, obtained before transplant. The origin of this receptor is a human donor who was the organ donor for an intestinal transplant.

CDR3 bases: TGTGCCAGCAGCGTAGGGGGAACCTACGAGCAGTACTTC. The encoded protein is CASSVGGTYEQYF. V and J are TRBV9 and TRBJ2-7; unclear D gene. This CDR3 region has 13 residues. Trimming pared 0 bases from V and 2 bases from J, leaving 6 bases between. The germline V gene encodes CDR1 SGDLS and CDR2 YYNGEE.